A selection of T cell receptor beta chains follows, all from one sample in a study of Graves' ophthalmopathy and Graves' hyperthyroidism. Via MiXCR, TCRdb re-called the multiplex PCR reads, giving one row per CDR3 protein. The top ten clones hold around 1.6% of a sample with about 400,000 distinct CDR3 sequences, about 18% of them seen once. The sequencing input was peripheral blood. These receptors originate from a woman under 30 with Graves' ophthalmopathy. CDR3s include the opening cysteine and the closing phenylalanine or tryptophan. D genes are given only for firm matches. Rows give clone size only sometimes, using once, few, many, or a class for an expanded clone.

TRBJ2-7 | TRBV25-1 | NA | many | TGTGCCAGCAGTGATTCGTCGAGGGAGCAGTACTTC | CASSDSSREQYF
TRBJ2-2 | TRBV30 | TRBD2 | many | TGTGCCTGGAGTACTAGCGGGAGAAGAACCGGGGAGCTGTTTTTT | CAWSTSGRRTGELFF
TRBJ2-4 | TRBV18 | NA | many | TGTGCCAGCTCACCGGACAGCCTAGGCATTCAGTACTTC | CASSPDSLGIQYF
TRBJ2-7 | TRBV28 | TRBD1 | NA | TGTGCCAGCAGTCCCGGGACAGGGGAAACCTACGAGCAGTACTTC | CASSPGTGETYEQYF
TRBJ1-2 | TRBV3-1 | NA | many | TGTGCCAGCAGCCAAGTAGGGCCTGGTGGCTACACCTTC | CASSQVGPGGYTF
TRBJ2-2 | TRBV6-4 | TRBD2 | many | TGTGCCAGCAGCCCCGGGACTAGCGGGAGAGAAAACACCGGGGAGCTGTTTTTT | CASSPGTSGRENTGELFF
TRBJ1-2 | TRBV5-1 | TRBD1 | many | TGCGCCAGCAGCGTATCAACAGGGGAGGCTACTGGCTACACCTTC | CASSVSTGEATGYTF
TRBJ1-6 | TRBV7-9 | NA | many | TGTGCCAGCAGCTCCCTAGGTTCACCCCTCCACTTT | CASSSLGSPLHF
TRBJ2-7 | TRBV28 | TRBD2 | NA | TGTGCCAGCAGCCGAGCGGGAGGGTGGTACGAGCAGTACTTC | CASSRAGGWYEQYF
TRBJ1-1 | TRBV30 | NA | many | TGTGCCTCTTGGACGGGAGAAAACACTGAAGCTTTCTTT | CASWTGENTEAFF
TRBJ1-5 | TRBV19 | TRBD1 | many | TGTGCCAGCAGACAGGGGTTGCAGCCCCAGCATTTT | CASRQGLQPQHF
TRBJ2-1 | TRBV6-2/TRBV6-3 | NA | many | TGTGCCAGCACGGCCCCCGGGCCCTACAATGAGCAGTTCTTC | CASTAPGPYNEQFF
TRBJ2-7 | TRBV30 | NA | many | TGTGCCTGGAGTTGGGCACAGCTCACCTACGAGCAGTACTTC | CAWSWAQLTYEQYF
TRBJ2-5 | TRBV28 | NA | many | TGTGCCACGTGGACGTCGGAGACCCAGTACTTC | CATWTSETQYF
TRBJ2-7 | TRBV6-1 | NA | NA | TGTGCCAGCAGCGGACAGCTCTACGAGCAGTACTTC | CASSGQLYEQYF
TRBJ2-7 | TRBV6-1 | TRBD1 | NA | TGTGCCAGTAGACAGGGGGGAACCTACGAGCAGTACTTC | CASRQGGTYEQYF
TRBJ2-2 | TRBV7-9 | NA | many | TGTGCCAGCAGCGCCCTCGCCAGTAACACCGGGGAGCTGTTTTTT | CASSALASNTGELFF
TRBJ1-6 | TRBV30 | NA | many | TGTGCCTGGAGTATGCCCACAGGATATAATTCACCCCTCCACTTT | CAWSMPTGYNSPLHF